The 31 T cell receptor beta chains below all came from one sample that was sequenced in a study of blood T cell repertoires in COVID-19. Repertoires were generated with immunoSEQ multiplex PCR, while TCRdb's copy carries only in-frame clones and drops some. The sample includes about 210,000 clones, about nine tenths of them seen just once. The sequenced sample was PBMCs or T cells enriched from blood (not recorded which). The receptors shown here come from a man aged 30 to 45 in a cohort exposed to, infected with or recovered from COVID-19 (not recorded which).

The count of this clone is one. The rearrangement links TRBV28 to TRBJ1-2; D is unresolved. Trimming took off 6 bases at V and 5 bases at J, with 13 bases between the two ends. Germline V gives CDR1 MDHEN, CDR2 SYDVKM. The CDR3 covers 13 residues. The CDR3 loop reads CASSSAGRYGYTF. Written as DNA, the CDR3 is TGTGCCAGCAGCTCGGCAGGAAGATATGGCTACACCTTC.

The chain joins TRBV12-3 or TRBV12-4 to TRBJ2-5; D ambiguous. The CDR3 covers 13 residues. V was cut by 2 bases and J by 1 base, with 5 bases left in between. DNA for the CDR3: TGTGCCAGCAGTTTAAAGCCCCAAGAGACCCAGTACTTC. This encodes CASSLKPQETQYF.

This clone was counted between two and nine times. V usage is TRBV7-2 and J usage is TRBJ2-5; the D gene is possibly TRBD2 (6 bases). This CDR3 is built from 14 residues. V was pared by 5 bases and J by 4 bases, with 14 bases between. Looked up from germline, CDR1 is SGHTA and CDR2 is FQGNSA. CDR3 sequence reads: CASSTSSAPETQYF. In DNA, the CDR3 is TGTGCCAGCAGCACCTCTAGCGCCCCAGAGACCCAGTACTTC.

The chain is built from TRBV7-2 and TRBJ1-2, with D tentatively TRBD1 (6 bases). Germline V gene data show CDR1 as SGHTA and CDR2 as FQGNSA. This CDR3 is 15 amino acids long. Trimming removed 1 base at V and 1 base at J, with 10 bases between. CDR3 protein: CASSLVGQNNYGYTF. In DNA, the CDR3 is TGTGCCAGCAGCTTAGTCGGACAGAATAACTATGGCTACACCTTC. Full variable domain (rest looked up from reference TRBV7-2 and TRBJ1-2): GAGVSQSPSNKVTEKGKDVELRCDPISGHTALYWYRQSLGQGLEFLIYFQGNSAPDKSGLPSDRFSAERTGGSVSTLTIQRTQQEDSAVYLCASSLVGQNNYGYTFGSGTRLTVV.

The genes are TRBV28 and TRBJ2-1; 13 nucleotides align to TRBD2. Germline V gene sequence: CDR1 MDHEN, CDR2 SYDVKM. The length of the CDR3 is 17 residues. Trimming cost V 6 bases and J 2 bases; bases outside gene matches: 7. CDR3 nucleotides: TGTGCCAGCAGCCAGGGACTAGCGGGGACCCCCTACAATGAGCAGTTCTTC. It translates to CASSQGLAGTPYNEQFF.

The V call is TRBV25-1, the J call TRBJ1-4, with 7 positions matching TRBD1. This CDR3 is built from 15 residues. Germline V gene sequence: CDR1 MGHDK, CDR2 SYGVNS. The junction had 6 bases not matched to a gene; V was cut back by 8 bases and J by 0 bases. CDR3 nucleotide sequence: TGTGCCAGCTCCCGGGACAGCGCAACTAATGAAAAACTGTTTTTT. It encodes CASSRDSATNEKLFF.

This clone showed up just once. This chain joins TRBV5-4 and TRBJ1-6; D may be TRBD1 (5 bases). V was cut by 1 base and J by 7 bases, with 15 bases left in between. The CDR3 totals 16 residues. CDR1 is SGHNT, CDR2 YYREEE, per germline (reference sequence). CDR3 sequence: CASSLLQGNLNSPLHF. CDR3 coding DNA: TGTGCCAGCAGCTTGCTGCAGGGAAATTTGAATTCACCCCTCCACTTT.

The genes are TRBV4-1 and TRBJ1-5; TRBD1 might be the D (6 bases). V lost 4 bases to trimming and J lost 3 bases, with 10 bases between them. In germline, CDR1 is MGHRA, CDR2 YSYEKL. The CDR3 extends over 14 amino acids. The CDR3 reads CASSPGHFNQPQHF. The CDR3 nucleotides read TGCGCCAGCAGCCCGGGACACTTCAATCAGCCCCAGCATTTT.

The chain is built from TRBV24-1 and TRBJ2-5, with D maybe TRBD2 (5 bases). V lost 6 bases to trimming and J lost 1 base, with 8 bases between them. There are 13 residues in the CDR3. The germline V gene has CDR1 KGHDR and CDR2 SFDVKD. CDR3 in amino acids: CATSSGSQETQYF. CDR3 sequence (DNA): TGTGCCACCAGTAGCGGCTCCCAAGAGACCCAGTACTTC.

This chain links TRBV11-1 with TRBJ1-2, with D perhaps matching TRBD1 (6 bases). The CDR3 totals 14 residues. Germline CDR1 and CDR2: SGHAT and FQDESV (reference sequence). V lost 2 bases and J 7 bases, leaving 14 bases between the germline ends. CDR3 nucleotides: TGTGCCAGCAGCTTAACGGGACAAAGCTTTGGCTACACCTTC. This encodes CASSLTGQSFGYTF.

The chain combines TRBV24-1 with TRBJ2-3; unclear D gene. V was shortened by 4 bases and J by 7 bases, with 17 bases between the two germline ends. The germline CDR1 and CDR2 sequences are KGHDR and SFDVKD. This CDR3 is built from 15 residues. Here the CDR3 reads CATSDVRWSRNTQYF. CDR3 DNA sequence: TGTGCCACCAGTGACGTCCGTTGGTCTAGGAATACGCAGTATTTT.

This chain uses TRBV21-1 with TRBJ2-7; the tabulated D call, TRBD2, remains unverified against the DNA. TRBV21-1 is described as a pseudogene. This CDR3 has 14 amino acids. As DNA, the CDR3 is TGTGCCAGCCGAATTCGCGGGGTCGCCTACGAGCAGTACTTC. It encodes CASRIRGVAYEQYF.

The rearrangement joins TRBV11-2 to TRBJ1-3; maybe TRBD1 (5 bases). The length of the CDR3 is 16 residues. Germline loops: CDR1 SGHAT, CDR2 FQNNGV. The ends were cut back, 1 base at V and 4 bases at J, with 14 bases in the middle. The CDR3 nucleotides are TGTGCCAGCAGCTTAGGGGGCCTCGCGGCCGGAAACACCATATATTTT. It translates to CASSLGGLAAGNTIYF. Together with reference TRBV11-2 and TRBJ1-3, the CDR3 gives the full variable domain: EAGVAQSPRYKIIEKRQSVAFWCNPISGHATLYWYQQILGQGPKLLIQFQNNGVVDDSQLPKDRFSAERLKGVDSTLKIQPAKLEDSAVYLCASSLGGLAAGNTIYFGEGSWLTVV.

The sample holds many counts of this clone. This chain links TRBV3-1 (or the pseudogene TRBV3-2) with TRBJ2-5; TRBD2 aligns across 10 bases. This CDR3 has 13 residues. The V segment lost 7 bases and the J segment 5 bases; nucleotides outside the gene matches: 4. Germline loops: CDR1 LGHDT, CDR2 YNNKEL (reference sequence). CDR3 coding DNA: TGTGCCAGCACTAGCGGGAGTCGGGAGACCCAGTACTTC. This sequence encodes CASTSGSRETQYF.

CDR3: CASSSSNTEAFF. The CDR3 nucleotides are TGTGCCAGCAGTTCATCGAACACTGAAGCTTTCTTT. The chain recombines TRBV12-3 or TRBV12-4 with TRBJ1-1; no clear D. This CDR3 is built from 12 residues. Deletions cut 4 bases from V and 1 base from J, with 4 bases between.

The chain is built from TRBV19 and TRBJ1-3, with TRBD1 as a possible D gene (6 bases). The V gene's germline CDR1 is LNHDA and CDR2 SQIVND (reference sequence). V dropped 6 bases and J dropped 0 bases, with 15 bases sitting between them. This CDR3 has 16 amino acids. CDR3 in amino acids: CASRTGTLVSGNTIYF. In DNA form, the CDR3 reads TGTGCCAGTAGGACAGGTACGCTCGTCTCTGGAAACACCATATATTTT. Full variable domain (rest looked up from reference TRBV19 and TRBJ1-3): DGGITQSPKYLFRKEGQNVTLSCEQNLNHDAMYWYRQDPGQGLRLIYYSQIVNDFQKGDIAEGYSVSREKKESFPLTVTSAQKNPTAFYLCASRTGTLVSGNTIYFGEGSWLTVV.

This sequence joins TRBV9 and TRBJ2-5; D is possibly TRBD2 (6 bases). Trimming left V 3 bases short and J 4 bases short, with 16 bases between. Germline V CDR1 and CDR2: SGDLS, YYNGEE. The CDR3 runs to 15 residues. The CDR3 loop is CASSALGLGGETQYF. CDR3 DNA sequence: TGTGCCAGCAGCGCCCTCGGACTGGGAGGAGAGACCCAGTACTTC. The whole variable domain, remainder taken from reference TRBV9 and TRBJ2-5, is DSGVTQTPKHLITATGQRVTLRCSPRSGDLSVYWYQQSLDQGLQFLIQYYNGEERAKGNILERFSAQQFPDLHSELNLSSLELGDSALYFCASSALGLGGETQYFGPGTRLLVL.

V usage is TRBV28 and J usage is TRBJ2-7, with 9 bases fitting TRBD1. V trimming: 3 bases; J trimming: 3 bases; junction bases outside the gene matches: 3. This CDR3 is 14 amino acids long. CDR1 is MDHEN, CDR2 SYDVKM, per germline. The CDR3 sequence: CASSLTGGYYEQYF. The CDR3 nucleotides read TGTGCCAGCAGTTTGACAGGGGGATACTACGAGCAGTACTTC.

This chain connects TRBV29-1 to TRBJ2-5; 11 bases are shared with TRBD2. CDR3 size: 14 residues. The germline CDR1 and CDR2 sequences are SQVTM and ANQGSEA. The V gene end was trimmed by 3 bases and the J gene end by 6 bases; junction bases not matched to a gene: 6. CDR3 sequence: CSVDLAGGGKTQYF. CDR3 DNA sequence: TGCAGCGTTGACCTAGCGGGAGGAGGGAAGACCCAGTACTTC.

The chain has TRBV6-1 and TRBJ2-7; the match to TRBD2 covers 11 bases. Germline CDR1 MNHNS, CDR2 SASEGT. This CDR3 is 16 amino acids long. After removal of 1 base from V and 6 bases from J, the junction contained 8 bases not matched to a gene. The CDR3 reads CASSEELWLAGGEQYF. For the CDR3, the DNA is TGTGCCAGCAGTGAAGAATTATGGCTAGCGGGAGGCGAGCAGTACTTC.

The genes are TRBV6-5 and TRBJ2-3; D unclear. There are 10 residues in the CDR3. Per the germline V gene, CDR1 is MNHEY and CDR2 is SVGAGI. Trimming removed 8 bases from V and 6 bases from J, with 6 bases in between. DNA of the CDR3: TGTGCCAGCGGTCGGGATACGCAGTATTTT. Protein: CASGRDTQYF.

This chain joins TRBV28 and TRBJ1-5, with 9 bases aligning to TRBD1. This CDR3 region has 15 residues. Germline CDR1 and CDR2: MDHEN and SYDVKM. V lost 5 bases, J lost 6 bases, and 8 bases stayed unmatched. CDR3 region: CASSPQGAKSQPQHF. In nucleotides, the CDR3 is TGTGCCAGCAGTCCACAGGGGGCGAAGAGTCAGCCCCAGCATTTT.

This clone was recorded once. J is TRBJ2-7 and V is TRBV4-1; TRBD1 aligns across 7 bases. Trimming took 0 bases from V and 4 from J; bases not matched to a gene: 12. Germline V gene sequence: CDR1 MGHRA, CDR2 YSYEKL. This CDR3 is built from 17 residues. Here the CDR3 reads CASSQDLRDSHCYEQYF. The DNA of the CDR3 is TGCGCCAGCAGCCAAGACCTCCGGGACAGCCATTGTTACGAGCAGTACTTC.

The chain combines TRBV7-2 with TRBJ1-2; D possibly corresponds to TRBD1 (6 bases). The CDR3 covers 14 residues. V was clipped by 2 bases and J by 7 bases, with 14 bases between them. Germline CDR1 is SGHTA and CDR2 is FQGNSA. In DNA form, the CDR3 reads TGTGCCAGCAGCTTACAGGGGCAGGCGAGTGGCTACACCTTC. Its translation: CASSLQGQASGYTF.

This rearrangement joins TRBV3-1 (or the pseudogene TRBV3-2) to TRBJ2-3; TRBD1 is a possible D gene (5 bases). Germline assignment: CDR1 LGHDT and CDR2 YNNKEL (reference sequence). V was shortened by 0 bases and J by 5 bases, with 12 bases between the two germline ends. The CDR3 is 15 residues long. The CDR3 sequence is CASSQDLRVGDTQYF. In nucleotides, the CDR3 is TGTGCCAGCAGCCAAGATCTCAGGGTTGGAGATACGCAGTATTTT.

This chain links TRBV7-2 with TRBJ1-1, with D maybe TRBD1 (5 bases). From germline, CDR1 is SGHTA and CDR2 FQGNSA. V was cut by 3 bases and J by 10 bases, with 15 bases left in between. This CDR3 comprises 13 residues. CDR3 DNA sequence: TGTGCCAGCAGCTTGGGGTTCACCGGGGGAGCTTTCTTT. Amino acids: CASSLGFTGGAFF.

This chain links TRBV6-2 or TRBV6-3 with TRBJ2-5; tentative D call: TRBD2 (5 bases). The germline gives CDR1 MNHEY, CDR2 SVGEGT. The CDR3 length is 13 residues. The ends were cut back, 5 bases at V and 4 bases at J, with 11 bases in the middle. CDR3: CASSRGLVETQYF. CDR3 nucleotide sequence: TGTGCCAGCAGTCGGGGTCTAGTAGAGACCCAGTACTTC.

This clone was seen once. This chain links TRBV9 with TRBJ1-1; D unresolved. V was shortened by 0 bases and J by 3 bases, with 15 bases between the two germline ends. The CDR3 spans 16 residues. CDR1 is SGDLS and CDR2 is YYNGEE in the germline V gene. The CDR3 loop reads CASSVGVNSGHTEAFF. CDR3 DNA: TGTGCCAGCAGCGTAGGGGTTAACAGTGGCCACACTGAAGCTTTCTTT.

This chain connects TRBV19 to TRBJ1-4, with D maybe TRBD1 (6 bases). CDR3 length equals 17 residues. Germline assignment: CDR1 LNHDA and CDR2 SQIVND (reference sequence). V lost 5 bases and J 5 bases, leaving 21 bases between the germline ends. This CDR3 is CASSPWTVSLGNEKLFF. The CDR3 DNA follows: TGTGCCAGTAGTCCCTGGACAGTAAGCCTCGGGAATGAAAAACTGTTTTTT.

Concerning this clone itself: This sample includes further DNA sequences coding for the same CDR3. The gene calls are TRBV6-1 and TRBJ2-2; D not resolved. The CDR3 is 14 residues long. Trimming shortened V by 3 bases and J by 4 bases, and 9 bases separated the two germline ends. Germline V gives CDR1 MNHNS, CDR2 SASEGT. This CDR3 reads CASSDNRVTGELFF. CDR3 in DNA: TGTGCCAGCAGTGATAATCGGGTCACCGGGGAGCTGTTTTTT.

The genes are TRBV4-2 and TRBJ1-1; D possibly corresponds to TRBD1 (6 bases). There are 14 residues in the CDR3. Germline-derived CDR1 and CDR2 are LGHNA and YNFKEQ. The V end was cut by 5 bases, the J end by 3 bases, with 13 bases between. This CDR3 reads CASSFRGGDTEAFF. The CDR3 nucleotides are TGTGCCAGCAGCTTCAGGGGTGGGGACACTGAAGCTTTCTTT.